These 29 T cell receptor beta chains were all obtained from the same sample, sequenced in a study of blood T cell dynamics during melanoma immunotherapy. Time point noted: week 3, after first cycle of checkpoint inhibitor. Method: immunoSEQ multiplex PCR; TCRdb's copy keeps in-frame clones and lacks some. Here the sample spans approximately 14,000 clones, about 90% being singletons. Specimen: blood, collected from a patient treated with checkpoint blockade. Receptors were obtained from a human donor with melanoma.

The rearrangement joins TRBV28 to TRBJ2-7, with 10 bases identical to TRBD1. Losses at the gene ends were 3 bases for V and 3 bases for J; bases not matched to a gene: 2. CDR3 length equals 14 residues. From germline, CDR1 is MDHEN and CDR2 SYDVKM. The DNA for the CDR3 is TGTGCCAGCAGTTTTGGACAGGGGGACTACGAGCAGTACTTC. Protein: CASSFGQGDYEQYF. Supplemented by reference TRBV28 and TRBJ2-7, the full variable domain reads DVKVTQSSRYLVKRTGEKVFLECVQDMDHENMFWYRQDPGLGLRLIYFSYDVKMKEKGDIPEGYSVSREKKERFSLILESASTNQTSMYLCASSFGQGDYEQYFGPGTRLTVT.

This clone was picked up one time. CDR3 sequence: CAWSPGHHGAEAFF. The CDR3 DNA sequence: TGTGCCTGGAGCCCCGGCCACCACGGCGCTGAAGCTTTCTTT. The J gene is TRBJ1-1, the V gene TRBV30, with no clear D. Germline V gene data show CDR1 as GTSNPN and CDR2 as SVGIG (reference sequence). Between the trimmed V and J ends, which lost 3 bases and 6 bases, there was a span of 17 bases. This CDR3 contains 14 residues.

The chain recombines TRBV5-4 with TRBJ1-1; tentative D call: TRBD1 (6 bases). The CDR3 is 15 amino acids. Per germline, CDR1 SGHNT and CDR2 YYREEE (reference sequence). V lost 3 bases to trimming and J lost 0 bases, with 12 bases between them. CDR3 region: CASSWRGQMNTEAFF. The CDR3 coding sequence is TGTGCCAGCAGCTGGAGAGGACAGATGAACACTGAAGCTTTCTTT. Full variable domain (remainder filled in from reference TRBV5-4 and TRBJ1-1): ETGVTQSPTHLIKTRGQQVTLRCSSQSGHNTVSWYQQALGQGPQFIFQYYREEENGRGNFPPRFSGLQFPNYSSELNVNALELDDSALYLCASSWRGQMNTEAFFGQGTRLTVV.

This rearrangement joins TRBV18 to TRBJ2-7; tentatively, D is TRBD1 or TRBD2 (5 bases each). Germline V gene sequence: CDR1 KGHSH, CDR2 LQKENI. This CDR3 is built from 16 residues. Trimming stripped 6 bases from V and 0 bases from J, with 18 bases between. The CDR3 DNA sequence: TGTGCCAGCTCTAAAGGGACGGCGTGGAGCTCCTACGAGCAGTACTTC. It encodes CASSKGTAWSSYEQYF. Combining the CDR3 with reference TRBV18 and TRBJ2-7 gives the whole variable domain NAGVMQNPRHLVRRRGQEARLRCSPMKGHSHVYWYRQLPEEGLKFMVYLQKENIIDESGMPKERFSAEFPKEGPSILRIQQVVRGDSAAYFCASSKGTAWSSYEQYFGPGTRLTVT.

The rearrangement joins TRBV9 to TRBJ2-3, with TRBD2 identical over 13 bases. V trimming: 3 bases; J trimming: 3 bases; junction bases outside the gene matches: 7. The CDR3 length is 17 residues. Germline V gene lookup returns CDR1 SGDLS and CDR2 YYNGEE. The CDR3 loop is CASSGLVLAGGTDTQYF. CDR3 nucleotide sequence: TGTGCCAGCAGCGGCCTCGTACTAGCGGGGGGGACAGATACGCAGTATTTT.

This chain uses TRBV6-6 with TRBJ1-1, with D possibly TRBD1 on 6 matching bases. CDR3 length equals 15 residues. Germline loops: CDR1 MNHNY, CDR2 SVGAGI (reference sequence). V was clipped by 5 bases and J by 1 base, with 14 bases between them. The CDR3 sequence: CASSNKDRRNTEAFF. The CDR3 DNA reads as TGTGCCAGCAGTAACAAAGACAGGCGGAACACTGAAGCTTTCTTT.

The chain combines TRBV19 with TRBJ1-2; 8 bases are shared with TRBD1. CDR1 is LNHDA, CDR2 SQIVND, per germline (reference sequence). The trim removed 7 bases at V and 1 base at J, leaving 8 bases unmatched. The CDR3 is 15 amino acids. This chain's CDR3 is CASTSQGAVNYGYTF. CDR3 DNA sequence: TGTGCCAGTACCTCGCAGGGGGCCGTTAACTATGGCTACACCTTC.

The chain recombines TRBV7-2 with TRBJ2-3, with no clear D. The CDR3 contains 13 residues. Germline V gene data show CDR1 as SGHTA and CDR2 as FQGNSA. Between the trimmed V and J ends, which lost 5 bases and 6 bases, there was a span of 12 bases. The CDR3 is CASSPRRWDTQYF. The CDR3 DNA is TGTGCCAGCAGCCCGAGACGGTGGGATACGCAGTATTTT.

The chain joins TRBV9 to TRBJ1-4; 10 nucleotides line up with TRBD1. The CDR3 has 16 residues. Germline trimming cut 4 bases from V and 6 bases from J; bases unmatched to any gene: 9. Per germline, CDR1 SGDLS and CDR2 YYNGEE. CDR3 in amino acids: CASSPGGGTGDEKLFF. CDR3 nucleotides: TGTGCCAGCAGCCCCGGGGGGGGGACAGGGGATGAAAAACTGTTTTTT.

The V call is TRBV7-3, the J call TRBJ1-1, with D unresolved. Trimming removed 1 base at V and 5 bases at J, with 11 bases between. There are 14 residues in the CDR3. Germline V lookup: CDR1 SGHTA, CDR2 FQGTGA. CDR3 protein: CASSLKAGITEAFF. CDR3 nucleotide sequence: TGTGCCAGCAGCTTAAAGGCAGGAATTACTGAAGCTTTCTTT.

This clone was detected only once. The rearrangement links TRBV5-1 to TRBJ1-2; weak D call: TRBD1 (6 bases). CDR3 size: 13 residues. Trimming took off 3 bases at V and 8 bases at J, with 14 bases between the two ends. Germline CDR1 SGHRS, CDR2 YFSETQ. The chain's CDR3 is CASSSGQSQGYTF. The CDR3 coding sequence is TGCGCCAGCAGCTCCGGACAGTCTCAAGGCTACACCTTC.

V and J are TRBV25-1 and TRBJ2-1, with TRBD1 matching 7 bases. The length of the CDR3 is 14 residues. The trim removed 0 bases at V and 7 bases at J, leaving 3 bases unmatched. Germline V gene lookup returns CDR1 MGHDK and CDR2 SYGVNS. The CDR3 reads CASSEYKGANEQFF. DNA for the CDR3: TGTGCCAGCAGTGAATATAAGGGGGCGAATGAGCAGTTCTTC.

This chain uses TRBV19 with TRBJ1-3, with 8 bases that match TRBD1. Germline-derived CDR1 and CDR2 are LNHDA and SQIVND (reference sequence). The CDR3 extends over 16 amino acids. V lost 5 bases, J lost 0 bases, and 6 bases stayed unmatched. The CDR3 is CASSDYRGNSGNTIYF. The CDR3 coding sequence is TGTGCCAGTAGTGACTACAGGGGGAACTCTGGAAACACCATATATTTT.

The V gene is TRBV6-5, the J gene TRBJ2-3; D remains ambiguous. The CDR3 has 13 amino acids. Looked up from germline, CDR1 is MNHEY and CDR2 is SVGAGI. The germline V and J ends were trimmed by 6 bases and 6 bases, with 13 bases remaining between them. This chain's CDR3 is CASRPGRLDTQYF. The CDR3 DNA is TGTGCCAGCAGGCCCGGACGTCTGGATACGCAGTATTTT.

CDR3 sequence (DNA): TGTGCCAGCAGTACTCTACGAAGGGACAGGGGTTCTCTTTTGGGCTACACCTTC. Residues: CASSTLRRDRGSLLGYTF. The chain has TRBV27 and TRBJ1-2, with TRBD1 matching 10 bases. J was trimmed by 8 bases and V by 5 bases; bases with no gene match: 20. The CDR3 spans 18 residues. Germline lookup yields CDR1 MNHEY and CDR2 SMNVEV (reference sequence).

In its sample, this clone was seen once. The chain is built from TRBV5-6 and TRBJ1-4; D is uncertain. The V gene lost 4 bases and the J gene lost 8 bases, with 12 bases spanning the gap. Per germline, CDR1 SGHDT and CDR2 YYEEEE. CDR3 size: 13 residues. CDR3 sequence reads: CASSRGLGEKLFF. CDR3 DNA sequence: TGTGCCAGCAGCCGTGGGCTGGGGGAAAAACTGTTTTTT. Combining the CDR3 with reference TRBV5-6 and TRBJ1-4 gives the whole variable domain DAGVTQSPTHLIKTRGQQVTLRCSPKSGHDTVSWYQQALGQGPQFIFQYYEEEERQRGNFPDRFSGHQFPNYSSELNVNALLLGDSALYLCASSRGLGEKLFFGSGTQLSVL.

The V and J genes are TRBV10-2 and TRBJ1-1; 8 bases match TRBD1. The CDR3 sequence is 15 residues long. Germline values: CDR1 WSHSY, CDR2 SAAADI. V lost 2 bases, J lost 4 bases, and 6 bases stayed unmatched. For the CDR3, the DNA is TGCGCCAGCAGTGAGGGCAGGGGGCGACCCACTGAAGCTTTCTTT. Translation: CASSEGRGRPTEAFF.

In DNA, the CDR3 is TGTGCCAGCTCACTTCAGGGCAATGAGCAGTTCTTC. It translates to CASSLQGNEQFF. V usage is TRBV18 and J usage is TRBJ2-1, with TRBD1 as a possible D gene (5 bases). V was clipped by 4 bases and J by 6 bases, with 7 bases between them. The CDR3 is made up of 12 amino acids. CDR1 and CDR2 from the germline V gene are KGHSH and LQKENI.

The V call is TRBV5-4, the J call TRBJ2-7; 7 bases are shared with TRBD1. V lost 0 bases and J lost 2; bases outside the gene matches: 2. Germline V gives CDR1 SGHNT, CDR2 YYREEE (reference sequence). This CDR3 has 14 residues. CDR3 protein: CASSLDTGAYEQYF. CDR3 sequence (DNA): TGTGCCAGCAGCTTGGATACAGGGGCCTACGAGCAGTACTTC.

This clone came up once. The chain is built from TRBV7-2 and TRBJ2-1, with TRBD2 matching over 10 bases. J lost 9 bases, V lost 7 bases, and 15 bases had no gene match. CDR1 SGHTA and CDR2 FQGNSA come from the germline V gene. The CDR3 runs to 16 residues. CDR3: CASIQGSGTSVGEQFF. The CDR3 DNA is TGTGCCAGCATTCAAGGGAGCGGGACTAGCGTGGGTGAGCAGTTCTTC.

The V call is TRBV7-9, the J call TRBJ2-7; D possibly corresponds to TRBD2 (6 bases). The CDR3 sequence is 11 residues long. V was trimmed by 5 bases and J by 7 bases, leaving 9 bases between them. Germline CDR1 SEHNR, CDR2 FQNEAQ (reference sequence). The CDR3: CASSEGLEQYF. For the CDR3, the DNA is TGTGCCAGCAGCGAGGGACTTGAGCAGTACTTC.

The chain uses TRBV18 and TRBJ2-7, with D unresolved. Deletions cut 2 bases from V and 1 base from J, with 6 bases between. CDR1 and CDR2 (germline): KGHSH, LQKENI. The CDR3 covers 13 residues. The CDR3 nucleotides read TGTGCCAGCTCACCAACAGTGTCCTACGAGCAGTACTTC. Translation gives CASSPTVSYEQYF.

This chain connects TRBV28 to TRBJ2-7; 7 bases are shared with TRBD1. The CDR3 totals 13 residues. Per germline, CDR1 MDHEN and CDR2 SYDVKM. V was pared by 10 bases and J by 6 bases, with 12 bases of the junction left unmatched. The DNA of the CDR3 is TGTGCCACTCTCCCGGGACAGTTTTTCGAGCAGTACTTC. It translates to CATLPGQFFEQYF.

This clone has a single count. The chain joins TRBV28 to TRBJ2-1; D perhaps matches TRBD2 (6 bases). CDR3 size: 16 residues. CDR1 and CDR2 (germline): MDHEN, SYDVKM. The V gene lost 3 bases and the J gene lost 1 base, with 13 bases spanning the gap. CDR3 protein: CASSFNTGASYNEQFF. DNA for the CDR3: TGTGCCAGCAGTTTTAATACGGGAGCGTCCTACAATGAGCAGTTCTTC.

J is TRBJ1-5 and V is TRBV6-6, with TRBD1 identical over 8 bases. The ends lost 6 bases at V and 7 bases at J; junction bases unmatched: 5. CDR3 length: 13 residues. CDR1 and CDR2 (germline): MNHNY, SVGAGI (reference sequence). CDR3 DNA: TGTGCCAGCAGCAGGACAGGGCACCAGCCCCAGCATTTT. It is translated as CASSRTGHQPQHF.

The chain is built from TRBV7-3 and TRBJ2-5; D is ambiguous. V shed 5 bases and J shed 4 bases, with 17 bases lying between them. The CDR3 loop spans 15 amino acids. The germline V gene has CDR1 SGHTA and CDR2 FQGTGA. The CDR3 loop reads CASSPSSSRRETQYF. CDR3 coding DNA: TGTGCCAGCAGCCCTTCTTCGTCGCGTCGAGAGACCCAGTACTTC.

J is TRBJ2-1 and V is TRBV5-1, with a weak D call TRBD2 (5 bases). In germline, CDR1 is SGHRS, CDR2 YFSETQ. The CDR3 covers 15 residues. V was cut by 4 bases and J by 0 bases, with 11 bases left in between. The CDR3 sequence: CASSPGSSSYNEQFF. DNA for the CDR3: TGCGCCAGCAGCCCGGGGTCGAGCTCCTACAATGAGCAGTTCTTC.

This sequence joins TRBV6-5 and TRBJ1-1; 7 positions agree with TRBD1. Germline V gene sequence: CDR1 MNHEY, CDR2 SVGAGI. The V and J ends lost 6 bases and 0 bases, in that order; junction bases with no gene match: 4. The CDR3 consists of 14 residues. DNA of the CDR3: TGTGCCAGCAGAGCGACAGGGATGAACACTGAAGCTTTCTTT. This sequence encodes CASRATGMNTEAFF.

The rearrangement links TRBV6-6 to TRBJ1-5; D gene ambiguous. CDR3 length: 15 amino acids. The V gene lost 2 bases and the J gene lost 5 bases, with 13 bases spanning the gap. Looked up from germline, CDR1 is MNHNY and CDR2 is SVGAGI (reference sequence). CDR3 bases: TGTGCCAGCAGTTACGACGGCGGATTCTATCAGCCCCAGCATTTT. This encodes CASSYDGGFYQPQHF.